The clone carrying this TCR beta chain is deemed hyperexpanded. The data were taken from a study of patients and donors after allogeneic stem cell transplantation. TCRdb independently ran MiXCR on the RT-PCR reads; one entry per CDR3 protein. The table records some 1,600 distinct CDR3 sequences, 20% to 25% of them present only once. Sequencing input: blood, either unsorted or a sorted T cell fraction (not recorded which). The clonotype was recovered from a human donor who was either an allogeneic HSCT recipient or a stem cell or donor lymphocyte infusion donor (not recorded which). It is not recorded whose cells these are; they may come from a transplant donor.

The CDR3 DNA follows: TGTGCCAGCAGCTTAGGGACAGGGATTACTGAAGCTTTCTTT. It yields the protein CASSLGTGITEAFF. The V gene is TRBV7-3, the J gene TRBJ1-1, with 9 bases identical to TRBD1. The CDR3 totals 14 residues. The germline V gene encodes CDR1 SGHTA and CDR2 FQGTGA. The V and J ends lost 2 bases and 5 bases, in that order; junction bases with no gene match: 3.